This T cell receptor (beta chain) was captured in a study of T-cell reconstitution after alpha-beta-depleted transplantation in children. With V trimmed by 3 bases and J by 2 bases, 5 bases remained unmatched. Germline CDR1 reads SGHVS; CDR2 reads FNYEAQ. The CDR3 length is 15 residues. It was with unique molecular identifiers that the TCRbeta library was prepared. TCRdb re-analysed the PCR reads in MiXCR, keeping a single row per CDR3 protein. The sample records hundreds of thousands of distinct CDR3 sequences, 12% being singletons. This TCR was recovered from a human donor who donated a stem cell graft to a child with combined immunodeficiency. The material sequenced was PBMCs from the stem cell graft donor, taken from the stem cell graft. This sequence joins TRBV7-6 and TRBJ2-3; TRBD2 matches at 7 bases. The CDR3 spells CASSLGRGTTDTQYF. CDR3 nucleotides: TGTGCCAGCAGCTTGGGGCGGGGGACCACAGATACGCAGTATTTT.